The 19 T cell receptor beta chains below all came from one sample that was sequenced in a study of blood T cell repertoires in COVID-19. The repertoire was sequenced with immunoSEQ multiplex PCR; TCRdb's copy has only in-frame clones and lacks some. The sample lists some 300,000 clones, around 91% occurring once. Sequences were obtained from PBMCs or T cells enriched from blood (not recorded which). All receptors come from a woman in her late teens or twenties with acute COVID-19.

V is TRBV21-1 and J is TRBJ2-7; the table's D call, TRBD2, was not checked against the DNA. TRBV21-1 is labeled a pseudogene. The CDR3 totals 20 residues. The CDR3 spells CASSKDLAGGSGRGTYEQYF. CDR3 nucleotide sequence: TGTGCCAGCAGCAAAGACCTAGCGGGAGGATCCGGCCGCGGAACCTACGAGCAGTACTTC.

The chain has TRBV19 and TRBJ1-3; D unclear. The CDR3 totals 14 residues. CDR1 and CDR2 (germline): LNHDA, SQIVND (reference sequence). The CDR3 DNA is TGTGCTTCGGCGGAGGCAAAGTCTGGAAACACCATATATTTT. Residues: CASAEAKSGNTIYF.

This sequence joins TRBV9 and TRBJ1-5; D is perhaps TRBD1 (6 bases). CDR3 length: 15 amino acids. The V and J ends lost 4 bases and 1 base respectively, with 12 bases between them. Germline V gene data show CDR1 as SGDLS and CDR2 as YYNGEE. CDR3 DNA: TGTGCCAGCAGCCCTGGACAGAACAGCAATCAGCCCCAGCATTTT. Its translation: CASSPGQNSNQPQHF.

The rearrangement uses TRBV29-1 and TRBJ2-7, with TRBD2 matching over 7 bases. V was clipped by 7 bases and J by 4 bases; unmatched bases: 10. Germline V gene sequence: CDR1 SQVTM, CDR2 ANQGSEA. CDR3 size: 13 residues. The CDR3 coding sequence is TGCAGCGCCGCTGGGGGAGGGAGATACGAGCAGTACTTC. This codes for CSAAGGGRYEQYF.

V usage is TRBV7-3 and J usage is TRBJ2-6; tentatively, D is TRBD1 (5 bases). V dropped 5 bases and J dropped 0 bases, with 14 bases sitting between them. Germline loops: CDR1 SGHTA, CDR2 FQGTGA. The CDR3 sequence is 17 residues long. For the CDR3, the DNA is TGTGCCAGCAGCGTCTCAGGGCTCGACTCTGGGGCCAACGTCCTGACTTTC. Its protein product is CASSVSGLDSGANVLTF.

This clone was counted once. The chain links TRBV6-5 to TRBJ1-1; D unclear. With 8 bases removed from V and 0 bases from J, the gap between germline ends came to 16 bases. CDR1 and CDR2 from the germline V gene are MNHEY and SVGAGI. The CDR3 length is 15 residues. This CDR3 is CASSPGSVMNTEAFF. The CDR3 DNA reads TGTGCCAGCTCGCCGGGATCAGTCATGAACACTGAAGCTTTCTTT.

The CDR3: CASSVGVSGSLNTGELFF. As DNA, the CDR3 is TGTGCCAGCAGCGTAGGGGTTAGCGGGAGCCTGAACACCGGGGAGCTGTTTTTT. V is TRBV9 and J is TRBJ2-2; 9 bases are a match to TRBD2. This CDR3 has 18 residues. The J segment lost 1 base and the V segment lost 0 bases, leaving 7 bases of the junction unmatched. Germline CDR1 is SGDLS and CDR2 is YYNGEE.

Only a few counts were recorded for this clone. As DNA, the CDR3 is TGTGCCAGTAGTTCCGGGACAGGGAGATTTATGAACACTGAAGCTTTCTTT. Its protein product is CASSSGTGRFMNTEAFF. The gene calls are TRBV19 and TRBJ1-1, with TRBD1 identical over 9 bases. CDR1 is LNHDA, CDR2 SQIVND, per germline (reference sequence). J was trimmed by 0 bases and V by 5 bases; bases with no gene match: 10. This CDR3 has 17 amino acids.

The chain is built from TRBV7-9 and TRBJ2-7; 10 positions match TRBD2. CDR1 and CDR2 (germline): SEHNR, FQNEAQ (reference sequence). The junction had 5 bases not matched to a gene; V was cut back by 1 base and J by 5 bases. The CDR3 loop spans 15 amino acids. This chain's CDR3 is CASSLGGAGGNEQYF. The CDR3 DNA reads TGTGCCAGCAGCTTAGGGGGAGCGGGAGGGAACGAGCAGTACTTC. The full variable domain, its missing parts supplied by reference TRBV7-9 and TRBJ2-7, is DTGVSQNPRHKITKRGQNVTFRCDPISEHNRLYWYRQTLGQGPEFLTYFQNEAQLEKSRLLSDRFSAERPKGSFSTLEIQRTEQGDSAMYLCASSLGGAGGNEQYFGPGTRLTVT.

The CDR3 DNA reads as TGTGCCAGCAGGGGAGACAGGCCCTCTGAAAAACTGTTTTTT. Amino acids: CASRGDRPSEKLFF. V usage is TRBV28 and J usage is TRBJ1-4, with D possibly matching TRBD1 (6 bases). CDR1 is MDHEN and CDR2 is SYDVKM in the germline V gene. The CDR3 is 14 residues long. With 6 bases removed from V and 7 bases from J, the gap between germline ends came to 15 bases.

V gene TRBV19 combines with J gene TRBJ2-1; possible D gene TRBD2, 6 bases. Per the germline V gene, CDR1 is LNHDA and CDR2 is SQIVND (reference sequence). With 7 bases removed from V and 0 bases from J, the gap between germline ends came to 13 bases. The CDR3 runs 15 residues. CDR3 amino acids: CASKRDLTSYNEQFF. CDR3 DNA sequence: TGTGCCAGTAAGAGGGACTTAACCTCCTACAATGAGCAGTTCTTC.

The table lists this clone with a few counts. This chain links TRBV7-9 with TRBJ2-3; no definite D call. The CDR3 consists of 16 residues. From germline, CDR1 is SEHNR and CDR2 FQNEAQ (reference sequence). V was trimmed by 5 bases and J by 5 bases, leaving 20 bases between them. The CDR3 DNA reads TGTGCCAGCAGCCACAACCGAGGTGGAACACAAGATACGCAGTATTTT. It encodes CASSHNRGGTQDTQYF.

This chain connects TRBV9 to TRBJ2-5; TRBD2 matches 12 bases. Trimming took 4 bases from V and 2 from J; bases not matched to a gene: 6. This CDR3 region has 16 residues. Germline lookup yields CDR1 SGDLS and CDR2 YYNGEE. The CDR3 sequence is CASSPGLAGTQETQYF. CDR3 coding DNA: TGTGCCAGCAGCCCCGGACTAGCGGGAACACAAGAGACCCAGTACTTC.

This chain connects TRBV2 to TRBJ1-1; D not resolved. V was pared by 9 bases and J by 6 bases, with 14 bases between. The CDR3 loop spans 12 amino acids. CDR1 and CDR2 from the germline V gene are SNHLY and FYNNEI. CDR3 protein: CASGGSSAEAFF. The CDR3 DNA sequence: TGTGCCAGTGGAGGGTCATCGGCTGAAGCTTTCTTT.

V and J are TRBV6-8 and TRBJ1-2, with 8 bases matching TRBD1. With V trimmed by 5 bases and J by 6 bases, 5 bases remained unmatched. The CDR3 extends over 13 amino acids. CDR1 is MNHGY and CDR2 is SAAAGT in the germline V gene. The CDR3 protein is CASSEQGENGYTF. CDR3 bases: TGTGCCAGCAGTGAACAGGGGGAAAATGGCTACACCTTC.

V usage is TRBV19 and J usage is TRBJ1-3; no definite D call. The CDR3 length is 13 residues. Germline values: CDR1 LNHDA, CDR2 SQIVND (reference sequence). Deletions cut 8 bases from V and 0 bases from J, with 8 bases between. CDR3 protein: CASLRSSGNTIYF. CDR3 DNA: TGTGCCAGTTTACGGTCCTCTGGAAACACCATATATTTT.

This chain links TRBV12-3 or TRBV12-4 with TRBJ1-1, with a tentative D call TRBD1 (5 bases). V shed 6 bases and J shed 1 base, with 9 bases lying between them. This CDR3 has 13 residues. CDR3 in amino acids: CASREGPNTEAFF. As DNA, the CDR3 is TGTGCCAGCAGGGAGGGGCCGAACACTGAAGCTTTCTTT.

This clone occurred once. V gene TRBV6-5 combines with J gene TRBJ1-2; no reliable D call. The ends were cut back, 0 bases at V and 2 bases at J, with 7 bases in the middle. Per the germline V gene, CDR1 is MNHEY and CDR2 is SVGAGI. This CDR3 spans 14 amino acids. The CDR3 sequence: CASSYSPGNYGYTF. The CDR3 nucleotides read TGTGCCAGCAGTTACTCGCCGGGGAACTATGGCTACACCTTC.

This rearrangement joins TRBV11-1 to TRBJ2-7, with 8 bases aligning to TRBD1. The CDR3 totals 13 residues. The V gene's germline CDR1 is SGHAT and CDR2 FQDESV (reference sequence). V shed 4 bases and J 1 base; nucleotides not matched to a gene: 0. The CDR3 coding sequence is TGTGCCAGCAGCTGGGACAGGTCCTACGAGCAGTACTTC. Its translation is CASSWDRSYEQYF.